The next 25 T cell receptor beta chains were all read from a single sample in a study of immune characteristics of hereditary and idiopathic chronic pancreatitis. Only in-frame clones appear in the TCRdb table, and some are missing; sequencing was by immunoSEQ multiplex PCR. The table includes just over 250 clones, approximately 71% detected once. Total pancreatectomy with islet autotransplantation was the source of the chronic pancreatitis pancreas tissue. Input material: pancreas tissue with idiopathic chronic pancreatitis. Receptors originate from a human donor with chronic pancreatitis.

The V call is TRBV2, the J call TRBJ1-5; 7 bases map to TRBD1. V was clipped by 3 bases and J by 2 bases; unmatched bases: 4. CDR1 and CDR2 from the germline V gene are SNHLY and FYNNEI. The CDR3 runs 15 residues. The CDR3 bases are TGTGCCAGCAGTGACATCGGACAGGGCAATCAGCCCCAGCATTTT. It codes for CASSDIGQGNQPQHF.

This chain links TRBV6-6 with TRBJ2-3; 12 bases map to TRBD2. Germline-derived CDR1 and CDR2 are MNHNY and SVGAGI (reference sequence). There are 16 residues in the CDR3. Trimming removed 6 bases from V and 4 bases from J; junction bases left unmatched: 8. DNA of the CDR3: TGTGCCAGCAGCCCAACGAGACTAGCGGGGGCAGATACGCAGTATTTT. Translating it yields CASSPTRLAGADTQYF.

The rearrangement joins TRBV19 to TRBJ1-1; no clear D. From germline, CDR1 is LNHDA and CDR2 SQIVND (reference sequence). The CDR3 length is 13 residues. Trimming stripped 3 bases from V and 1 base from J, with 6 bases between. CDR3 loop: CASSIGQNTEAFF. DNA for the CDR3: TGTGCCAGTAGTATTGGCCAGAACACTGAAGCTTTCTTT.

This clone was seen only a few times. This chain joins TRBV4-2 and TRBJ1-2, with 11 bases identical to TRBD1. With 0 bases clipped from V and 4 bases from J, the junction kept 4 bases outside the gene matches. CDR3 size: 16 residues. The germline V gene has CDR1 LGHNA and CDR2 YNFKEQ. In nucleotides, the CDR3 is TGTGCCAGCAGCCAAGACCCCGGGACAGGGGGCTATGGCTACACCTTC. The encoded protein is CASSQDPGTGGYGYTF.

This chain connects TRBV7-9 to TRBJ1-3; maybe TRBD1 (6 bases). The V gene lost 2 bases and the J gene lost 4 bases, with 12 bases spanning the gap. Germline loops: CDR1 SEHNR, CDR2 FQNEAQ (reference sequence). This CDR3 region has 15 residues. The CDR3 nucleotides read TGTGCCAGCAGCTTATCGGACAGTGGGGGAAACACCATATATTTT. Protein product: CASSLSDSGGNTIYF. Full variable domain (outside the CDR3, taken from reference TRBV7-9 and TRBJ1-3): DTGVSQNPRHKITKRGQNVTFRCDPISEHNRLYWYRQTLGQGPEFLTYFQNEAQLEKSRLLSDRFSAERPKGSFSTLEIQRTEQGDSAMYLCASSLSDSGGNTIYFGEGSWLTVV.

A few counts support this clone. The chain combines TRBV30 with TRBJ1-1, with unresolved D. The CDR3 is 12 residues long. From germline, CDR1 is GTSNPN and CDR2 SVGIG (reference sequence). The ends were cut back, 8 bases at V and 5 bases at J, with 15 bases in the middle. CDR3 in amino acids: CALDVSDTEAFF. In nucleotides, the CDR3 is TGTGCCCTAGACGTAAGTGATACTGAAGCTTTCTTT.

The table lists this clone with a few counts. The chain joins TRBV29-1 to TRBJ1-2; 11 bases match TRBD1. This CDR3 is built from 16 residues. J lost 0 bases, V lost 1 base, and 4 bases had no gene match. Germline CDR1 SQVTM, CDR2 ANQGSEA. The CDR3 loop reads CSVEGPGQGANYGYTF. CDR3 DNA: TGCAGCGTTGAAGGCCCGGGACAGGGGGCTAACTATGGCTACACCTTC.

The chain couples TRBV29-1 to TRBJ2-7; D not resolved. Trimming stripped 0 bases from V and 0 bases from J, with 9 bases between. This CDR3 spans 14 amino acids. The germline V gene encodes CDR1 SQVTM and CDR2 ANQGSEA. CDR3 in amino acids: CSVEEDRNSYEQYF. The CDR3 DNA is TGCAGCGTTGAAGAGGATAGGAACTCCTACGAGCAGTACTTC.

In this sample, this clone turned up a few times. The V gene is TRBV6-5, the J gene TRBJ2-7; D may be TRBD1 (6 bases). The V gene lost 2 bases and the J gene lost 2 bases, with 13 bases spanning the gap. Germline lookup yields CDR1 MNHEY and CDR2 SVGAGI. CDR3 length: 15 residues. The CDR3: CASSYASGAPYEQYF. The CDR3 nucleotides are TGTGCCAGCAGTTACGCGTCAGGGGCTCCCTACGAGCAGTACTTC.

In the case of this clone: Relative to the germline gene, one junction end is altered; a read error may explain this. The same CDR3 can be traced to other DNA sequences in this sample. The chain has TRBV9 and TRBJ2-5; the D gene is possibly TRBD2 (8 bases). The CDR3 loop spans 16 amino acids. CDR1 is SGDLS and CDR2 is YYNGEE in the germline V gene. CDR3 nucleotide sequence: TGTGCCAGTAGCGCGGGGACAGCGGGAGTGGAAGAGACCCAGTACTTC. It translates to CASSAGTAGVEETQYF.

This rearrangement joins TRBV6-5 to TRBJ2-3, with TRBD1 identical over 11 bases. The CDR3 extends over 15 amino acids. After removal of 6 bases from V and 2 bases from J, the junction contained 4 bases not matched to a gene. Germline V gene data show CDR1 as MNHEY and CDR2 as SVGAGI. CDR3 sequence: CASRPGQGDTDTQYF. The CDR3 DNA reads as TGTGCCAGCAGGCCGGGACAGGGGGACACAGATACGCAGTATTTT.

The CDR3 loop is CASQREVSGNTIYF. CDR3 DNA: TGTGCCAGCCAGCGGGAAGTATCTGGAAACACCATATATTTT. The rearrangement uses TRBV6-5 and TRBJ1-3; D is unresolved. The V and J ends lost 8 bases and 1 base respectively, with 12 bases between them. Looked up from germline, CDR1 is MNHEY and CDR2 is SVGAGI. The CDR3 runs 14 residues.

V and J are TRBV3-1 (or the pseudogene TRBV3-2) and TRBJ2-5; no clear D. The CDR3 contains 15 residues. V lost 5 bases and J lost 9, with 22 bases in between. Germline CDR1 reads LGHDT; CDR2 reads YNNKEL (reference sequence). The CDR3 protein is CASSLCNSFSEAQYF. CDR3 nucleotide sequence: TGTGCCAGCAGCTTGTGTAATTCTTTCTCTGAGGCCCAGTACTTC.

The chain has TRBV4-3 and TRBJ2-2; 12 nucleotides align to TRBD2. With V trimmed by 0 bases and J by 0 bases, 2 bases remained unmatched. Looked up from germline, CDR1 is LGHNA and CDR2 is YSLEER. There are 18 residues in the CDR3. CDR3 sequence (DNA): TGCGCCAGCAGCCAAGAACTAGCGGGGGGCGCGAACACCGGGGAGCTGTTTTTT. This codes for CASSQELAGGANTGELFF.

In the case of this clone: The sample has other DNA sequences that encode this CDR3 too. The rearrangement uses TRBV6-5 and TRBJ1-2; D possibly corresponds to TRBD1 (6 bases). Germline CDR1 reads MNHEY; CDR2 reads SVGAGI. CDR3 length: 12 amino acids. The DNA of the CDR3 is TGTGCAGCCGGGGGCCCTAACTATGGCTACACCTTC. It translates to CAAGGPNYGYTF.

The rearrangement uses TRBV18 and TRBJ1-2; D is undetermined. V lost 2 bases to trimming and J lost 4 bases, with 11 bases between them. Germline V gene data show CDR1 as KGHSH and CDR2 as LQKENI. The CDR3 is 14 residues long. The CDR3 bases are TGTGCCAGCTCACCAGGAACGACCGTCTATGGCTACACCTTC. Protein: CASSPGTTVYGYTF.

V gene TRBV3-1 (or the pseudogene TRBV3-2) combines with J gene TRBJ2-1; D is unresolved. CDR1 LGHDT and CDR2 YNNKEL come from the germline V gene (reference sequence). The CDR3 spans 17 residues. Trimming took off 5 bases at V and 5 bases at J, with 22 bases between the two ends. CDR3 loop: CASSSVSPISSDNEQFF. The CDR3 DNA reads TGTGCCAGCAGCTCTGTTAGTCCCATTTCATCCGACAATGAGCAGTTCTTC.

The genes are TRBV9 and TRBJ2-7; 7 nucleotides line up with TRBD1. Trimming cost V 4 bases and J 4 bases; bases outside gene matches: 2. This CDR3 comprises 12 residues. The V gene's germline CDR1 is SGDLS and CDR2 YYNGEE. Here the CDR3 reads CASSSTGYEQYF. CDR3 in DNA: TGTGCCAGCAGCTCGACAGGGTACGAGCAGTACTTC.

The rearrangement links TRBV7-9 to TRBJ2-5; D tentatively fits TRBD1 or TRBD2 (5 bases each). This CDR3 is 12 amino acids long. Trimming took off 5 bases at V and 5 bases at J, with 9 bases between the two ends. Germline lookup yields CDR1 SEHNR and CDR2 FQNEAQ (reference sequence). Here the CDR3 DNA reads TGTGCCAGCAGCCAAGAGGGGGAGACCCAGTACTTC. Translation gives CASSQEGETQYF.

This clone showed up just a few times. The V and J genes are TRBV10-3 and TRBJ2-2, with D perhaps matching TRBD1 (5 bases). This CDR3 contains 14 residues. The V gene's germline CDR1 is ENHRY and CDR2 SYGVKD. V was pared by 8 bases and J by 2 bases, with 12 bases between. In nucleotides, the CDR3 is TGTGCCATCGGACACCCTTTTAACACCGGGGAGCTGTTTTTT. It is translated as CAIGHPFNTGELFF.

This chain links TRBV15 with TRBJ2-1, with 9 positions matching TRBD1. Trimming at V came to 5 bases and at J to 5 bases, leaving 10 bases not matched to a gene. The CDR3 has 16 residues. Germline values: CDR1 LNHNV, CDR2 YYDKDF (reference sequence). CDR3 protein: CATSGARTGANNEQFF. The CDR3 DNA is TGTGCCACCAGCGGGGCTAGGACAGGGGCAAACAATGAGCAGTTCTTC. Based on the CDR3 plus reference TRBV15 and TRBJ2-1, the full variable domain is DAMVIQNPRYQVTQFGKPVTLSCSQTLNHNVMYWYQQKSSQAPKLLFHYYDKDFNNEADTPDNFQSRRPNTSFCFLDIRSPGLGDTAMYLCATSGARTGANNEQFFGPGTRLTVL.

This clone was seen a few times. The chain has TRBV30 and TRBJ2-1; D not certain. CDR1 is GTSNPN and CDR2 is SVGIG in the germline V gene (reference sequence). Between the trimmed V and J ends, which lost 7 bases and 9 bases, there was a span of 19 bases. This CDR3 region has 13 residues. The chain's CDR3 is CASVMEYKFEQFF. DNA for the CDR3: TGTGCCTCCGTGATGGAGTACAAGTTTGAGCAGTTCTTC.

The table lists this clone with a few counts. The rearrangement joins TRBV5-1 to TRBJ2-1, with D maybe TRBD2 (7 bases). V gave up 0 bases and J gave up 4 bases, with 29 bases separating them. This CDR3 is built from 21 residues. CDR1 and CDR2 (germline): SGHRS, YFSETQ. This CDR3 is CASSLGFRGASGGGWYNEQFF. The CDR3, as DNA: TGCGCCAGCAGCTTGGGGTTTCGGGGGGCTAGCGGAGGAGGCTGGTACAATGAGCAGTTCTTC.

The rearrangement links TRBV27 to TRBJ2-5; no firm D call. CDR3 length: 14 residues. V was cut by 3 bases and J by 5 bases, with 13 bases left in between. In germline, CDR1 is MNHEY, CDR2 SMNVEV (reference sequence). CDR3 nucleotides: TGTGCCAGCAGTTTCGGTGGGTCCGGGGAGACCCAGTACTTC. This codes for CASSFGGSGETQYF.

The chain employs TRBV15 and TRBJ2-5, with a weak D call TRBD1 (5 bases). The CDR3 consists of 14 residues. Trimming left V 3 bases short and J 1 base short, with 9 bases between. CDR1 and CDR2 from the germline V gene are LNHNV and YYDKDF (reference sequence). CDR3 in amino acids: CATSSFDSQETQYF. The CDR3 DNA reads TGTGCCACCAGCAGCTTTGACAGCCAAGAGACCCAGTACTTC.